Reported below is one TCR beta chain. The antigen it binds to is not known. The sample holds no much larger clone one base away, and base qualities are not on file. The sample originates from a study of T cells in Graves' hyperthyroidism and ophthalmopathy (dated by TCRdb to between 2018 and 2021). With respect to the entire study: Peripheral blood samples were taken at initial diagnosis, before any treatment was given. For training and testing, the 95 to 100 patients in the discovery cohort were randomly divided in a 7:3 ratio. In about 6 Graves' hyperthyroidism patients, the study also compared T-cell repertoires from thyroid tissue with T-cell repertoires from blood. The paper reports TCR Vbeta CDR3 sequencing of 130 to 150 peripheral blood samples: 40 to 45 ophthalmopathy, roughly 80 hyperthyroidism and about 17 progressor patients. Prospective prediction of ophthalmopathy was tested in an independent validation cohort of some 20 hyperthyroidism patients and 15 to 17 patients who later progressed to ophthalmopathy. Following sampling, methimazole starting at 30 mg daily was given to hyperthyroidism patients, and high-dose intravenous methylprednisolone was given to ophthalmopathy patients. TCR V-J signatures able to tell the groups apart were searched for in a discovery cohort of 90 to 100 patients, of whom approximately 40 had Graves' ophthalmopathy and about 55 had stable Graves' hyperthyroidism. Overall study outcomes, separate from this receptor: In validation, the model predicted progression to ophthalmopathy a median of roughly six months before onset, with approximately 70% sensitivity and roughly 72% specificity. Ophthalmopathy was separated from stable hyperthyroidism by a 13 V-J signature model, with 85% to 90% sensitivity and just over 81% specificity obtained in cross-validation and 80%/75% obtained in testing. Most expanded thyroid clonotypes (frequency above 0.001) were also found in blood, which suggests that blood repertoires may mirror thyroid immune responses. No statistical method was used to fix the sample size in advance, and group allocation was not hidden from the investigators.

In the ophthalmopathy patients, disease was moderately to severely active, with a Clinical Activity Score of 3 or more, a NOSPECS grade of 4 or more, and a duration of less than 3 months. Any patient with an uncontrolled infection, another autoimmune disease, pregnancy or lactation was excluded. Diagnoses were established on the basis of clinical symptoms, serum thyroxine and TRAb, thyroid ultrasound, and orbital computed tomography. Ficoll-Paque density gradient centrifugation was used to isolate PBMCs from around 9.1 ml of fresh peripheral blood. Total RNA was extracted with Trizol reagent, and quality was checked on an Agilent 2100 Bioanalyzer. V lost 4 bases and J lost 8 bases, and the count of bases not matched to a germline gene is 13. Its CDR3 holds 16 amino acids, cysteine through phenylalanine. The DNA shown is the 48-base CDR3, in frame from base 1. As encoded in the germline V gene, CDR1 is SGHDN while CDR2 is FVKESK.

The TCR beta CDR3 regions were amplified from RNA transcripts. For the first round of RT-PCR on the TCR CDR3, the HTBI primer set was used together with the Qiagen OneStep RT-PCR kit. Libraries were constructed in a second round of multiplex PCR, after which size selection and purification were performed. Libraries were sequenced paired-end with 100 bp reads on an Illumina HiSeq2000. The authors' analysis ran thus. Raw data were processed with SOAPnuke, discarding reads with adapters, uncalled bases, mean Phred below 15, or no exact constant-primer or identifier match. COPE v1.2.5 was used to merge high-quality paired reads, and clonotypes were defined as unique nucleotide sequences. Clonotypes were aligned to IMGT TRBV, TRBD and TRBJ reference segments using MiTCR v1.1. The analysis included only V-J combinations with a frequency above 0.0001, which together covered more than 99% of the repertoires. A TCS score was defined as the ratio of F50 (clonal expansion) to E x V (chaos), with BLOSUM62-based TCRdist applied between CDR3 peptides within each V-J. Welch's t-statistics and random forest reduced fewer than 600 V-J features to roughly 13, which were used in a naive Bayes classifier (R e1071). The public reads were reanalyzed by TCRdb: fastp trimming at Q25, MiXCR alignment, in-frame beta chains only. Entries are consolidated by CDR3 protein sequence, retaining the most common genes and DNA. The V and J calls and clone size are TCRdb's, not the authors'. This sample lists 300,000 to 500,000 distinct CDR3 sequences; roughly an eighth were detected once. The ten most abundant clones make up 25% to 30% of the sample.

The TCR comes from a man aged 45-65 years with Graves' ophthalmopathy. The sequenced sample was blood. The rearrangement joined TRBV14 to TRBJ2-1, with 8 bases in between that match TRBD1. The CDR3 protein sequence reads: CASSLIRTGSGHEQFF. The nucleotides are TGTGCCAGCAGCCTAATAAGGACAGGGTCGGGCCATGAGCAGTTCTTC.